The 10 T cell receptor beta chains below were found in one sample sequenced in a study of T cell responses to AZD1222 COVID-19 vaccine. Repertoires were generated with immunoSEQ multiplex PCR, while TCRdb's copy carries only in-frame clones and drops some. Altogether 85,000 to 100,000 clones are present, about 86% being singletons, with the ten largest covering 6.3%. Specimen: peripheral blood, collected on day 0 of AZD1222 vaccination. These receptors came from an adult in good health.

The chain employs TRBV30 and TRBJ1-5; D is perhaps TRBD1 (6 bases). The V gene's germline CDR1 is GTSNPN and CDR2 SVGIG (reference sequence). V was trimmed by 3 bases and J by 6 bases, leaving 15 bases between them. This CDR3 spans 14 amino acids. As DNA, the CDR3 is TGTGCCTGGAGCTCGGGGGGCGCCCCTCAGCCCCAGCATTTT. It codes for CAWSSGGAPQPQHF.

This CDR3 reads CASSPDGNSYNEQFF. The CDR3 DNA sequence: TGTGCCAGCAGCCCCGACGGAAACTCCTACAATGAGCAGTTCTTC. This chain links TRBV11-3 with TRBJ2-1, with no clear D. Germline CDR1 is SGHNT and CDR2 is YENEEA. The CDR3 covers 15 residues. V lost 5 bases, J lost 0 bases, and 11 bases lay in between.

V is TRBV2 and J is TRBJ1-1; no firm D call. Per germline, CDR1 SNHLY and CDR2 FYNNEI. This CDR3 comprises 14 residues. V was cut by 7 bases and J by 0 bases, with 12 bases left in between. The CDR3 DNA reads as TGTGCCAGCAATCTCCGGGCTCTGAACACTGAAGCTTTCTTT. Its translation is CASNLRALNTEAFF.

The chain has TRBV9 and TRBJ1-1; TRBD1 agrees at 8 bases. Germline loops: CDR1 SGDLS, CDR2 YYNGEE. This CDR3 region has 15 residues. V was pared by 3 bases and J by 0 bases, with 4 bases of the junction left unmatched. CDR3 DNA sequence: TGTGCCAGCAGCGGATCGACAGGGGTGAACACTGAAGCTTTCTTT. Translating gives CASSGSTGVNTEAFF.

V gene TRBV18 combines with J gene TRBJ2-2; D gene unclear. V was pared by 11 bases and J by 7 bases, with 17 bases between. The CDR3 contains 13 residues. Per germline, CDR1 KGHSH and CDR2 LQKENI. CDR3 coding DNA: TGTGCCGGCAAAATCGGGCTTAACGGGGAGCTGTTTTTT. Amino acids: CAGKIGLNGELFF.

The gene calls are TRBV14 and TRBJ1-2; D is unresolved. CDR1 is SGHDN, CDR2 FVKESK, per germline. The CDR3 loop spans 15 amino acids. V was pared by 0 bases and J by 5 bases, with 13 bases between. The CDR3 here is CASSQDVWPGYGYTF. Written as DNA, the CDR3 is TGTGCCAGCAGCCAAGATGTCTGGCCAGGTTATGGCTACACCTTC.

The chain links TRBV7-9 to TRBJ2-7, with 9 bases identical to TRBD2. The germline V gene has CDR1 SEHNR and CDR2 FQNEAQ (reference sequence). This CDR3 has 13 residues. V gave up 8 bases and J gave up 0 bases; unmatched junction bases: 2. CDR3 loop: CASGTSNSYEQYF. Written as DNA, the CDR3 is TGTGCCAGCGGGACTAGCAACTCCTACGAGCAGTACTTC. Using reference TRBV7-9 and TRBJ2-7 for the parts outside the CDR3, the full variable domain is DTGVSQNPRHKITKRGQNVTFRCDPISEHNRLYWYRQTLGQGPEFLTYFQNEAQLEKSRLLSDRFSAERPKGSFSTLEIQRTEQGDSAMYLCASGTSNSYEQYFGPGTRLTVT.

The rearrangement uses TRBV2 and TRBJ1-2; TRBD1 agrees at 7 bases. Trimming removed 8 bases from V and 7 bases from J; junction bases left unmatched: 4. This CDR3 has 11 amino acids. Germline values: CDR1 SNHLY, CDR2 FYNNEI. CDR3 protein: CASRRQGGYTF. The CDR3 DNA follows: TGTGCCAGCCGAAGACAGGGTGGCTACACCTTC.

This clone was seen many times. This chain uses TRBV2 with TRBJ2-7; D possibly uses TRBD1 or TRBD2 (5 bases each). The CDR3 covers 15 residues. Germline-derived CDR1 and CDR2 are SNHLY and FYNNEI. The germline V and J ends were trimmed by 6 bases and 7 bases, with 22 bases remaining between them. The CDR3 DNA reads TGTGCCAGCAGCGCCGGGACGGTCGCTCCTAGTGAGCAGTACTTC. This translates into CASSAGTVAPSEQYF.

The chain uses TRBV5-1 and TRBJ1-4; D ambiguous. Germline lookup yields CDR1 SGHRS and CDR2 YFSETQ. V shed 0 bases and J shed 7 bases, with 4 bases lying between them. There are 12 residues in the CDR3. The CDR3 DNA reads TGCGCCAGCAGCTTGGTGGGTGAAAAACTGTTTTTT. This gives the protein CASSLVGEKLFF.